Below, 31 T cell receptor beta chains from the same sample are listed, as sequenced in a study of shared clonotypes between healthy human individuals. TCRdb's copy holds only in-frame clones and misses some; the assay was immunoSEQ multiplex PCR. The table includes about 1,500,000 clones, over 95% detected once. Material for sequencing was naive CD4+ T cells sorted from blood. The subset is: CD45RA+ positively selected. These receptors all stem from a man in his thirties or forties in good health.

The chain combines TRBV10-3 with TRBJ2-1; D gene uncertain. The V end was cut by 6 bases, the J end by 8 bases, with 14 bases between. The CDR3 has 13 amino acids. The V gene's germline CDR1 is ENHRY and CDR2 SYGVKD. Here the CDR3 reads CAIRTGLGYEQFF. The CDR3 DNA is TGTGCCATCAGAACCGGTCTCGGGTATGAGCAGTTCTTC.

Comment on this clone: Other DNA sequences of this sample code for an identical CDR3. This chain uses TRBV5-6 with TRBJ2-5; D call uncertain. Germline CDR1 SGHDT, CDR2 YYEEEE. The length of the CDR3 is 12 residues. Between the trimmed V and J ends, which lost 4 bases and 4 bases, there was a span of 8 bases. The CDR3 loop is CASSLSRETQYF. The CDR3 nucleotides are TGTGCCAGCAGCCTTAGTCGAGAGACCCAGTACTTC.

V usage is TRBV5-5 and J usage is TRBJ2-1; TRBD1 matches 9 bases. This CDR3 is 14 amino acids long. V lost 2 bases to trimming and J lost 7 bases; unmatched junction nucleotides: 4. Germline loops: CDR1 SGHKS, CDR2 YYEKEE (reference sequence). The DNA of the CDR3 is TGTGCCAGCAGCTTACCGGGACAGGGAAATGAGCAGTTCTTC. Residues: CASSLPGQGNEQFF.

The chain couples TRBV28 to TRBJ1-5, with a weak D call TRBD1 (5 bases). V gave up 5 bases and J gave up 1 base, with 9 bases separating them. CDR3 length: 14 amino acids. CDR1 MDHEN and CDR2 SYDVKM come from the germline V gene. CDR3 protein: CASSQGGSNQPQHF. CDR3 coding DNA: TGTGCCAGCAGTCAGGGAGGGAGCAATCAGCCCCAGCATTTT.

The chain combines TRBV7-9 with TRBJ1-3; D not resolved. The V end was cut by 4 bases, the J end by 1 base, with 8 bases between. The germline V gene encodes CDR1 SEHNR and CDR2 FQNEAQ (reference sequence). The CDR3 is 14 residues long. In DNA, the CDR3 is TGTGCCAGCAGCTCCCGACGGTCTGGAAACACCATATATTTT. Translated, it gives CASSSRRSGNTIYF.

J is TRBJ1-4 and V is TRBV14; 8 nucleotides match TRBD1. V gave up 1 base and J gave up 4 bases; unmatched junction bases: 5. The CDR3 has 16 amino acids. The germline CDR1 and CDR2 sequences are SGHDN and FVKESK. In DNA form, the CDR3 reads TGTGCCAGCAGCCAAGTGGCGGACAGGGTTAATGAAAAACTGTTTTTT. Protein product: CASSQVADRVNEKLFF.

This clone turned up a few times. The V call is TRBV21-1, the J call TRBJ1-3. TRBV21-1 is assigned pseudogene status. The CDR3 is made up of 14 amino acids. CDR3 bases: TGTGCCAGCAGCAAAGGTGGGGACGAAGGCGCCGTTAGGTTT. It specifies CASSKGGDEGAVRF.

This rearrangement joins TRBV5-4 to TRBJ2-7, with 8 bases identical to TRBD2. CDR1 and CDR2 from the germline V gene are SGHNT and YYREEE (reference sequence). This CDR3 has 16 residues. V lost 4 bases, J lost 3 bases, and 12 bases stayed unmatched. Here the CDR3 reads CASSKPAGGASYEQYF. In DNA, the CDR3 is TGTGCCAGCAGCAAACCCGCCGGGGGGGCTAGCTACGAGCAGTACTTC.

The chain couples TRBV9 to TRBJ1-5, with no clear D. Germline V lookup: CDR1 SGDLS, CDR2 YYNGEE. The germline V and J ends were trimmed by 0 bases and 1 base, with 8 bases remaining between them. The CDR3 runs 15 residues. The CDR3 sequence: CASSVGPGSNQPQHF. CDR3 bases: TGTGCCAGCAGCGTAGGCCCCGGCAGCAATCAGCCCCAGCATTTT.

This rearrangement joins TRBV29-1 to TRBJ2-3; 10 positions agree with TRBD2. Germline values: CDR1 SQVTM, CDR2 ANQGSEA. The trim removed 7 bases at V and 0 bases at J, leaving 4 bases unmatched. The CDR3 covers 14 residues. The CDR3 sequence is CSGATSGSTDTQYF. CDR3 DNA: TGCAGCGGAGCGACTAGCGGGAGCACAGATACGCAGTATTTT.

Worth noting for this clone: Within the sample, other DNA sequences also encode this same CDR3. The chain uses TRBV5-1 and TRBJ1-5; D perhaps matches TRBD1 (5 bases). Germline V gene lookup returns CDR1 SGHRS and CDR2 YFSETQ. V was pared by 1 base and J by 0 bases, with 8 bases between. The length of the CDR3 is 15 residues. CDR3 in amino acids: CASSLTGDSNQPQHF. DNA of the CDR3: TGCGCCAGCAGCTTGACAGGAGATAGCAATCAGCCCCAGCATTTT.

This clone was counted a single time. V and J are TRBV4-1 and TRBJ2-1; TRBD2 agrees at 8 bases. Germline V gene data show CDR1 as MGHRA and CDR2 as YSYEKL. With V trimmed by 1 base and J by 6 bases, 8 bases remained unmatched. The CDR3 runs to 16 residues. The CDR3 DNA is TGCGCCAGCAGCCAAGTGGTCGGGAGGGCGCGCAATGAGCAGTTCTTC. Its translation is CASSQVVGRARNEQFF.

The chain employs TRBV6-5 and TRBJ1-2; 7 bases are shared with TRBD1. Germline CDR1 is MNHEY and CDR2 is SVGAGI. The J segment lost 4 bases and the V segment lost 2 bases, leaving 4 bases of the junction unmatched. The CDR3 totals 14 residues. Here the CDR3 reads CASSYRGQGYGYTF. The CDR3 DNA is TGTGCCAGCAGTTACAGGGGGCAGGGCTATGGCTACACCTTC.

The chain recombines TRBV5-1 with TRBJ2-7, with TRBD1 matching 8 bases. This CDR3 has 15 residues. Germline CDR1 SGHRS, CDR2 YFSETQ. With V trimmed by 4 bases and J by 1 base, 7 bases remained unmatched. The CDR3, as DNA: TGCGCCAGCAGCGGGACAGGAAACAGGTCCTACGAGCAGTACTTC. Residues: CASSGTGNRSYEQYF.

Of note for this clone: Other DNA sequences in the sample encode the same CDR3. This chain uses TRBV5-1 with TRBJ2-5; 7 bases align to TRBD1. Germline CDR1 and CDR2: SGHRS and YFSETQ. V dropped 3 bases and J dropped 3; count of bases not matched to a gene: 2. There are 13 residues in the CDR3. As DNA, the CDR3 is TGCGCCAGCAGCTCCACAGGGGAAGAGACCCAGTACTTC. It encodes CASSSTGEETQYF. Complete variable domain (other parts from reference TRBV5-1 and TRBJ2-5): KAGVTQTPRYLIKTRGQQVTLSCSPISGHRSVSWYQQTPGQGLQFLFEYFSETQRNKGNFPGRFSGRQFSNSRSEMNVSTLELGDSALYLCASSSTGEETQYFGPGTRLLVL.

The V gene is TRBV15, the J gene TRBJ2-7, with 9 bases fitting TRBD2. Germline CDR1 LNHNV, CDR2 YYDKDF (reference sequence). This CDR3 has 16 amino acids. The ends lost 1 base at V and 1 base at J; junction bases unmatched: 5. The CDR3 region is CATSRVKLAGSYEQYF. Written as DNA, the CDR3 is TGTGCCACCAGCAGAGTAAAGCTAGCGGGATCCTACGAGCAGTACTTC.

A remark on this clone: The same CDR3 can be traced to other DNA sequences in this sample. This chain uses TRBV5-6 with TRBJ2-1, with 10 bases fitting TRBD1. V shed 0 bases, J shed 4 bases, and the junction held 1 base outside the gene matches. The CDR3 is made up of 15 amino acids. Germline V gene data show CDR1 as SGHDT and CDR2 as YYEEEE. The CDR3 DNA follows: TGTGCCAGCAGCTTGGCGGGACAGGGGTACAATGAGCAGTTCTTC. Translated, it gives CASSLAGQGYNEQFF.

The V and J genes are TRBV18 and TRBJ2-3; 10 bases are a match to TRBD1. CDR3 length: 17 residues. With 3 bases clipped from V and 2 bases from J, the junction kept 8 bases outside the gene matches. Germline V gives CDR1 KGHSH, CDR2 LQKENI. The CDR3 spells CASSPRAGTGATDTQYF. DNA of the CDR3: TGTGCCAGCTCACCTCGAGCCGGGACAGGGGCCACAGATACGCAGTATTTT.

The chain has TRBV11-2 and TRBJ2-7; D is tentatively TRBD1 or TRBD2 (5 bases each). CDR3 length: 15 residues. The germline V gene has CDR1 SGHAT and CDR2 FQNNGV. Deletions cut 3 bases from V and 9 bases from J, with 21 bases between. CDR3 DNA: TGTGCCAGCAGCTTCCCGGCAGGGACCGTCTCTCGGCAGTACTTC. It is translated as CASSFPAGTVSRQYF.

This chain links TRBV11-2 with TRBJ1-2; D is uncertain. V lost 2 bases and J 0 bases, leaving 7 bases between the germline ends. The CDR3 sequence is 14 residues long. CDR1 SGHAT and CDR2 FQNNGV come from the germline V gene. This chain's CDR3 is CASSLIKTNYGYTF. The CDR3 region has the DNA TGTGCCAGCAGCTTAATCAAAACTAACTATGGCTACACCTTC. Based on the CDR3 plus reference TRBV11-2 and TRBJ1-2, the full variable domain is EAGVAQSPRYKIIEKRQSVAFWCNPISGHATLYWYQQILGQGPKLLIQFQNNGVVDDSQLPKDRFSAERLKGVDSTLKIQPAKLEDSAVYLCASSLIKTNYGYTFGSGTRLTVV.

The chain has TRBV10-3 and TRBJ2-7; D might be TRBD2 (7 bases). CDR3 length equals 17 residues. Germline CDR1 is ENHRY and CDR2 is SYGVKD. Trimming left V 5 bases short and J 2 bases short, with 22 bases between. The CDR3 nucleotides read TGTGCCATCAGTCCCCGGGAAGGGGGAGGGTTCACCTACGAGCAGTACTTC. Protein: CAISPREGGGFTYEQYF.

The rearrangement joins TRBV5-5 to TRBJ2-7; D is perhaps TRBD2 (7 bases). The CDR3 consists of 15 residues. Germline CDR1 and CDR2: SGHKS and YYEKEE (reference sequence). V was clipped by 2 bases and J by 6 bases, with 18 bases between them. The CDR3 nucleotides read TGTGCCAGCAGCTTTATCGGGGGGCAGGGACTCGAGCAGTACTTC. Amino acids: CASSFIGGQGLEQYF.

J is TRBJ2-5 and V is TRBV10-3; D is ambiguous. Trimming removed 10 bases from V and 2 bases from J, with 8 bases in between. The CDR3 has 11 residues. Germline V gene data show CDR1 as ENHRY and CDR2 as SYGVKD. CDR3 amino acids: CATQHQETQYF. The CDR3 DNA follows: TGTGCCACCCAGCATCAAGAGACCCAGTACTTC.

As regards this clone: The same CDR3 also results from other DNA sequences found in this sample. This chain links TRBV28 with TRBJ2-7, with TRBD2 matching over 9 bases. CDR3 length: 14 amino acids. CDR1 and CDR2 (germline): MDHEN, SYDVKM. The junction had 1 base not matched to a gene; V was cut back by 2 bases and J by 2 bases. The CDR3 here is CASSLAGGAYEQYF. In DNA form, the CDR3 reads TGTGCCAGCAGTTTAGCGGGAGGGGCCTACGAGCAGTACTTC.

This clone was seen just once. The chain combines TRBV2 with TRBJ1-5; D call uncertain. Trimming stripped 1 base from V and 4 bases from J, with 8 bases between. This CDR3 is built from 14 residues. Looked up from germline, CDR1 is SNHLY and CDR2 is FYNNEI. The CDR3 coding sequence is TGTGCCAGCAGTGAAGACTCAGAGAATCAGCCCCAGCATTTT. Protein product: CASSEDSENQPQHF.

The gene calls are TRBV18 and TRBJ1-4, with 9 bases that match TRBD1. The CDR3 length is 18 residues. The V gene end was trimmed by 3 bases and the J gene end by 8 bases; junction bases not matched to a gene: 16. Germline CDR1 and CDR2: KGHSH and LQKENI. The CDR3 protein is CASSPQDRGALPREKLFF. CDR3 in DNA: TGTGCCAGCTCACCTCAGGACAGGGGTGCTCTTCCGAGAGAAAAACTGTTTTTT.

In DNA, the CDR3 is TGTGCCAGCAGCGCGGGACTAGCGGGTTCGGCTGAGCAGTTCTTC. This codes for CASSAGLAGSAEQFF. The V and J genes are TRBV5-4 and TRBJ2-1, with 12 positions matching TRBD2. The V gene's germline CDR1 is SGHNT and CDR2 YYREEE (reference sequence). There are 15 residues in the CDR3. The J segment lost 9 bases and the V segment lost 4 bases, leaving 8 bases of the junction unmatched.

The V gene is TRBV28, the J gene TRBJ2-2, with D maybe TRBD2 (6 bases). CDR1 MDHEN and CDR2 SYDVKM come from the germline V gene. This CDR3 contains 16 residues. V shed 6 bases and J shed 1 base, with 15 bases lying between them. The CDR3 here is CASSPTGRQNTGELFF. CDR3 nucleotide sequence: TGTGCCAGCAGCCCGACTGGGAGGCAGAACACCGGGGAGCTGTTTTTT. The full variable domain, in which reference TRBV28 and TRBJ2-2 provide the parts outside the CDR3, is DVKVTQSSRYLVKRTGEKVFLECVQDMDHENMFWYRQDPGLGLRLIYFSYDVKMKEKGDIPEGYSVSREKKERFSLILESASTNQTSMYLCASSPTGRQNTGELFFGEGSRLTVL.

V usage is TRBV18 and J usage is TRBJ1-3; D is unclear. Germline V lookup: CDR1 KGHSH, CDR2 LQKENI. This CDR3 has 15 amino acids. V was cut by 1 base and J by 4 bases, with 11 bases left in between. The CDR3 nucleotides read TGTGCCAGCTCACCACGGGGAGGAGGAGGAAACACCATATATTTT. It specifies CASSPRGGGGNTIYF. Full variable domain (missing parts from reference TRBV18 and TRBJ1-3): NAGVMQNPRHLVRRRGQEARLRCSPMKGHSHVYWYRQLPEEGLKFMVYLQKENIIDESGMPKERFSAEFPKEGPSILRIQQVVRGDSAAYFCASSPRGGGGNTIYFGEGSWLTVV.

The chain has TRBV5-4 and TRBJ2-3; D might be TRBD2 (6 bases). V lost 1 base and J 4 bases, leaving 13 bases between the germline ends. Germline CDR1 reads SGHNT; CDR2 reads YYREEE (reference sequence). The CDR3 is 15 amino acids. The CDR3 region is CASSLQAEGPDTQYF. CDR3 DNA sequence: TGTGCCAGCAGCTTGCAGGCGGAGGGGCCAGATACGCAGTATTTT.

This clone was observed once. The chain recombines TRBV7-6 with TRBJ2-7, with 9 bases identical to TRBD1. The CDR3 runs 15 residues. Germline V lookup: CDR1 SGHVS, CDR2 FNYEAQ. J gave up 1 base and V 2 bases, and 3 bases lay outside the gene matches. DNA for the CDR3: TGTGCCAGCAGCTTATCGGACAGGGGATCCTACGAGCAGTACTTC. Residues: CASSLSDRGSYEQYF.